One sample yielded the 12 T cell receptor beta chains listed below, sequenced in a study of T cell repertoires in cytomegalovirus infection. TCRdb ran MiXCR on the reads and lists one entry per CDR3 protein. The table records around 450,000 distinct CDR3 sequences, around 32% of them present only once. The sequenced sample was PBMCs. The receptors derive from a human donor in good health (CMV status not recorded). Some clones in this sample may be carry-over from other donors' samples.

In this sample, this clonotype turned up a few times. Germline is not matched at one junction end, which may reflect a read error. The genes are TRBV7-9 and TRBJ2-5; 7 bases fit TRBD1. The CDR3 totals 16 residues. In germline, CDR1 is SEHNR, CDR2 FQNEAQ (reference sequence). In nucleotides, the CDR3 is TGTGCCAGCAGCTTACCGGGACAGAACCTCCAAGATACCCAGTACTTC. This gives the protein CASSLPGQNLQDTQYF.

This clonotype was seen a few times. The chain couples TRBV20-1 to TRBJ1-5; 8 nucleotides match TRBD1. The ends lost 1 base at V and 0 bases at J; junction bases unmatched: 11. Germline-derived CDR1 and CDR2 are DFQATT and SNEGSKA (reference sequence). This CDR3 has 18 amino acids. This CDR3 reads CSARAGQGGSYSNQPQHF. DNA for the CDR3: TGCAGTGCTAGAGCCGGACAGGGAGGGTCTTATAGCAATCAGCCCCAGCATTTT.

This clonotype was counted only a few times. The chain combines TRBV20-1 with TRBJ2-1; 7 bases match TRBD1. With V trimmed by 4 bases and J by 6 bases, 15 bases remained unmatched. The germline gives CDR1 DFQATT, CDR2 SNEGSKA (reference sequence). CDR3 size: 16 residues. DNA of the CDR3: TGCAGTGCTAAGCAGACCCGGGACAGAGGACCCAATGAGCAGTTCTTC. As protein: CSAKQTRDRGPNEQFF.

This chain uses TRBV28 with TRBJ2-7, with D possibly called TRBD1 or TRBD2 (5 bases each). Trimming shortened V by 3 bases and J by 6 bases, and 12 bases separated the two germline ends. Germline V gene lookup returns CDR1 MDHEN and CDR2 SYDVKM. This CDR3 has 13 amino acids. CDR3 sequence reads: CASSFGAYSEQYF. CDR3 nucleotide sequence: TGTGCCAGCAGTTTCGGGGCCTACTCCGAGCAGTACTTC.

This clonotype has ten or more counts. V usage is TRBV5-6 and J usage is TRBJ1-6, with no clear D. CDR3 length: 15 residues. V was cut by 0 bases and J by 7 bases, with 11 bases left in between. The germline V gene has CDR1 SGHDT and CDR2 YYEEEE. The CDR3 DNA follows: TGTGCCAGCAGCTTGGCCGGGGTGACGAATTCACCCCTCCACTTT. Translated: CASSLAGVTNSPLHF.

In DNA, the CDR3 is TGTGCCAGCAGCGAAGCAGGGGATTTCCACACTGAAGCTTTCTTT. Translated: CASSEAGDFHTEAFF. The rearrangement uses TRBV7-6 and TRBJ1-1; tentative D call: TRBD1 (6 bases). Germline loops: CDR1 SGHVS, CDR2 FNYEAQ. The V end lost 5 bases, the J end lost 3 bases, and 16 bases lay between the germline ends. CDR3 length: 15 amino acids.

This rearrangement joins TRBV19 to TRBJ1-5, with 11 nucleotides matching TRBD1. Germline trimming cut 4 bases from V and 2 bases from J; bases unmatched to any gene: 10. CDR1 is LNHDA, CDR2 SQIVND, per germline (reference sequence). The CDR3 is 18 residues long. CDR3 in DNA: TGTGCCAGTAGTACCCCCAGGACAGGGGGCATGGGCAATCAGCCCCAGCATTTT. Its translation: CASSTPRTGGMGNQPQHF. Looking up the rest from reference TRBV19 and TRBJ1-5 gives the full variable domain: DGGITQSPKYLFRKEGQNVTLSCEQNLNHDAMYWYRQDPGQGLRLIYYSQIVNDFQKGDIAEGYSVSREKKESFPLTVTSAQKNPTAFYLCASSTPRTGGMGNQPQHFGDGTRLSIL.

This clonotype showed up many times. J is TRBJ2-3 and V is TRBV11-2; D uncertain. Trimming shortened V by 5 bases and J by 4 bases, and 13 bases separated the two germline ends. There are 14 residues in the CDR3. Germline V gene lookup returns CDR1 SGHAT and CDR2 FQNNGV. The CDR3 DNA reads as TGTGCCAGCAGCCCCTCCGCCTGGGCAGATACGCAGTATTTT. As protein: CASSPSAWADTQYF.

The chain uses TRBV10-3 and TRBJ1-2; a weak D match, TRBD1 (6 bases). The CDR3 is made up of 14 amino acids. Trimming pared 0 bases from V and 4 bases from J, leaving 9 bases between. CDR1 is ENHRY and CDR2 is SYGVKD in the germline V gene. CDR3 coding DNA: TGTGCCATCAGTGAGTCCGGGACACGCTATGGCTACACCTTC. As protein: CAISESGTRYGYTF.

This clonotype was counted ten times or more. The chain employs TRBV29-1 and TRBJ2-1; TRBD2 agrees at 8 bases. J was trimmed by 8 bases and V by 7 bases; bases with no gene match: 7. CDR1 is SQVTM, CDR2 ANQGSEA, per germline. The CDR3 runs to 12 residues. The CDR3 spells CSAGGGGYEQFF. The CDR3 bases are TGCAGCGCTGGGGGCGGGGGGTATGAGCAGTTCTTC.

The chain combines TRBV12-3 or TRBV12-4 with TRBJ2-7; TRBD1 matches 8 bases. The CDR3 is 20 residues long. The J segment lost 1 base and the V segment lost 2 bases, leaving 19 bases of the junction unmatched. CDR3: CASSLYLLGTGSPLSYEQYF. The CDR3 nucleotides read TGTGCCAGCAGTTTATATCTTCTGGGGACAGGATCCCCCTTATCCTACGAGCAGTACTTC.

This clonotype came up a few times. This chain links TRBV28 with TRBJ1-6; no reliable D call. Trimming took 1 base from V and 8 from J, leaving 15 bases between them. The CDR3 totals 16 residues. Germline CDR1 is MDHEN and CDR2 is SYDVKM. The CDR3 nucleotides are TGTGCCAGCAGTTTATATATAGGCAGTGTAGATTCACCCCTCCACTTT. As protein: CASSLYIGSVDSPLHF.